The rows below give T cell receptor beta chains drawn from one sample of a study of blood T cell repertoires in COVID-19. Profiled with immunoSEQ multiplex PCR; TCRdb holds only in-frame clones, not every one. The data contain 330,000 or so clones, roughly 90% of them singletons. The sample comprised PBMCs or T cells enriched from blood (not recorded which). The receptor source for this set is a young woman who had recovered from COVID-19. Both conserved end residues are part of each CDR3. Fields, in order: CDR3 protein, CDR3 DNA, clone size, V gene, J gene, D gene. A D gene is named only where the DNA matches it firmly. Size is omitted from some rows. Given values are once, few, many or a class for expanded clones.

CDR3 protein: CASSPERGSGQPQHF; CDR3 DNA: TGTGCCAGCTCACCGGAACGCGGGTCTGGGCAGCCCCAGCATTTT; clone size: -; V gene: TRBV18; J gene: TRBJ1-5; D gene: -
CDR3 protein: CASSPSAGYTF; CDR3 DNA: TGTGCCAGCAGCCCCAGCGCCGGCTACACCTTC; clone size: -; V gene: TRBV7-8; J gene: TRBJ1-2; D gene: -
CDR3 protein: CASSGPGLAGGQSSYNEQFF; CDR3 DNA: TGCGCCAGCAGTGGACCGGGACTAGCGGGGGGCCAGAGCTCCTACAATGAGCAGTTCTTC; clone size: -; V gene: TRBV10-1; J gene: TRBJ2-1; D gene: TRBD2
CDR3 protein: CASSLVGLDLNEQFF; CDR3 DNA: TGCGCCAGCAGCTTGGTAGGACTCGACCTCAATGAGCAGTTCTTC; clone size: -; V gene: TRBV5-1; J gene: TRBJ2-1; D gene: -
CDR3 protein: CASSSPDRPPETQYF; CDR3 DNA: TGTGCCAGCAGTTCCCCGGACAGGCCCCCAGAGACCCAGTACTTC; clone size: -; V gene: TRBV28; J gene: TRBJ2-5; D gene: TRBD1
CDR3 protein: CASSLVFTYEQYF; CDR3 DNA: TGTGCCAGCAGCTTGGTGTTTACCTACGAGCAGTACTTC; clone size: once; V gene: TRBV5-5; J gene: TRBJ2-7; D gene: -
CDR3 protein: CSVDTGVSYNEQFF; CDR3 DNA: TGCAGCGTTGATACGGGAGTCTCCTACAATGAGCAGTTCTTC; clone size: -; V gene: TRBV29-1; J gene: TRBJ2-1; D gene: -
CDR3 protein: CASSPRGQNTGELFF; CDR3 DNA: TGTGCCAGCAGCCCCCGGGGACAGAATACCGGGGAGCTGTTTTTT; clone size: -; V gene: TRBV11-3; J gene: TRBJ2-2; D gene: TRBD1
CDR3 protein: CASSPDSFSYEQYF; CDR3 DNA: TGTGCCAGCTCACCGGACAGTTTTTCCTACGAGCAGTACTTC; clone size: -; V gene: TRBV18; J gene: TRBJ2-7; D gene: -
CDR3 protein: CASASSTGVHEQYF; CDR3 DNA: TGTGCCAGCGCCTCAAGTACGGGGGTTCACGAGCAGTACTTC; clone size: -; V gene: TRBV27; J gene: TRBJ2-7; D gene: -
CDR3 protein: CASSPSQLAVGGTDTQYF; CDR3 DNA: TGTGCCAGCAGCCCATCGCAGCTAGCGGTTGGGGGTACAGATACGCAGTATTTT; clone size: -; V gene: TRBV7-2; J gene: TRBJ2-3; D gene: TRBD2
CDR3 protein: CASSGWPGQGSYNSPLHF; CDR3 DNA: TGTGCCAGCAGTGGCTGGCCGGGACAGGGGTCCTATAATTCACCCCTCCACTTT; clone size: -; V gene: TRBV27; J gene: TRBJ1-6; D gene: TRBD1
CDR3 protein: CASSRLGGTEAFF; CDR3 DNA: TGTGCCAGCAGTCGCCTGGGGGGCACTGAAGCTTTCTTT; clone size: -; V gene: TRBV7-2; J gene: TRBJ1-1; D gene: -
CDR3 protein: CASSLGHPDTQYF; CDR3 DNA: TGTGCCAGCAGTTTGGGACACCCGGATACGCAGTATTTT; clone size: -; V gene: TRBV6-5; J gene: TRBJ2-3; D gene: -
CDR3 protein: CASSNSEGRGSSYEQYF; CDR3 DNA: TGTGCCAGCAGCAACTCCGAGGGGCGGGGGAGCTCCTACGAGCAGTACTTC; clone size: -; V gene: TRBV21-1; J gene: TRBJ2-7; D gene: -
CDR3 protein: CASSLAGSPEAFF; CDR3 DNA: TGTGCCAGCAGCTTAGCGGGGTCCCCTGAAGCTTTCTTT; clone size: -; V gene: TRBV5-4; J gene: TRBJ1-1; D gene: -
CDR3 protein: CASSSGTSGNNEQFF; CDR3 DNA: TGTGCCAGCAGTTCCGGGACTAGCGGGAACAATGAGCAGTTCTTC; clone size: -; V gene: TRBV28; J gene: TRBJ2-1; D gene: TRBD2
CDR3 protein: CASSLDSGNQPQHF; CDR3 DNA: TGTGCCAGCAGCTTAGATTCAGGGAATCAGCCCCAGCATTTT; clone size: -; V gene: TRBV7-9; J gene: TRBJ1-5; D gene: -
CDR3 protein: CASSFSTTGTARSGYTF; CDR3 DNA: TGTGCCAGCAGTTTTTCTACTACTGGGACAGCTAGGTCTGGCTACACCTTC; clone size: -; V gene: TRBV27; J gene: TRBJ1-2; D gene: TRBD1
CDR3 protein: CAWDTSGGLEQYF; CDR3 DNA: TGTGCCTGGGACACTAGCGGGGGGCTCGAGCAGTACTTC; clone size: few; V gene: TRBV30; J gene: TRBJ2-7; D gene: TRBD2
CDR3 protein: CSVGTSASSYEQYF; CDR3 DNA: TGCAGCGTCGGGACTAGCGCTAGCTCCTACGAGCAGTACTTC; clone size: -; V gene: TRBV29-1; J gene: TRBJ2-7; D gene: TRBD2
CDR3 protein: CASSPGSGGAYEQYF; CDR3 DNA: TGTGCCAGCAGCCCGGGAAGCGGGGGGGCTTACGAGCAGTACTTC; clone size: -; V gene: TRBV7-2; J gene: TRBJ2-7; D gene: TRBD2
CDR3 protein: CASSREGSPLHF; CDR3 DNA: TGTGCCAGCAGCCGCGAGGGTTCACCCCTCCACTTT; clone size: few; V gene: TRBV12-3/TRBV12-4; J gene: TRBJ1-6; D gene: -
CDR3 protein: CASSSGLTRYGYTF; CDR3 DNA: TGTGCCAGCAGCTCGGGTCTGACGCGGTATGGCTACACCTTC; clone size: -; V gene: TRBV7-9; J gene: TRBJ1-2; D gene: -
CDR3 protein: CASSSGQHTEAFF; CDR3 DNA: TGTGCCAGCAGTTCGGGACAGCACACTGAAGCTTTCTTT; clone size: -; V gene: TRBV27; J gene: TRBJ1-1; D gene: TRBD1
CDR3 protein: CASSDVGHTISNGYTF; CDR3 DNA: TGTGCCAGCAGTGACGTGGGGCACACGATTTCTAATGGCTACACCTTC; clone size: -; V gene: TRBV6-1; J gene: TRBJ1-2; D gene: -
CDR3 protein: CASRTWWGDTEAFF; CDR3 DNA: TGTGCCAGCAGAACGTGGTGGGGGGACACTGAAGCTTTCTTT; clone size: -; V gene: TRBV5-6; J gene: TRBJ1-1; D gene: -